Reported below is one T cell receptor beta chain. The data originate from a study of CD8 T cells in Susac syndrome. Reverse transcription of 0.5 to 1 ug RNA was performed with random hexamers. TCRdb ran MiXCR on the immunoSEQ multiplex PCR reads and lists one entry per CDR3 protein. This repertoire shows about 300,000 distinct CDR3 sequences, 65% to 90% found once; its top ten account for roughly 0.21%. CDR3 size: 12 residues. Germline CDR1 and CDR2: LNHDA and SQIVND (reference sequence). The TCR comes from a human donor with multiple sclerosis. This chain uses TRBV19 with TRBJ2-7; the match to TRBD1 covers 12 bases. Sequenced input: CD8+ T cells from PBMCs. The CDR3 loop reads CATGTGGHEQYF. The CDR3 DNA reads TGTGCTACCGGGACAGGGGGCCACGAGCAGTACTTC. The complete variable domain, with remaining parts taken from reference TRBV19 and TRBJ2-7, reads DGGITQSPKYLFRKEGQNVTLSCEQNLNHDAMYWYRQDPGQGLRLIYYSQIVNDFQKGDIAEGYSVSREKKESFPLTVTSAQKNPTAFYLCATGTGGHEQYFGPGTRLTVT.